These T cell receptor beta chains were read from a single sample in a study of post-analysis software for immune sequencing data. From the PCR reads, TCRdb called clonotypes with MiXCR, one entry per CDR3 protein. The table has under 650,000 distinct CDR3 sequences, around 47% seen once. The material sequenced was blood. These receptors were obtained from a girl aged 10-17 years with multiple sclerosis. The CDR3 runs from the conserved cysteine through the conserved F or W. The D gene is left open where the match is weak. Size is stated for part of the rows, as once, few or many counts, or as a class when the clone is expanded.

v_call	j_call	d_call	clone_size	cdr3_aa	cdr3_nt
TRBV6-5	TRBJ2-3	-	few	CASSYLITDTQYF	TGTGCCAGCAGTTACCTAATTACAGATACGCAGTATTTT
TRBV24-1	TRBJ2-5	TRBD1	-	CATSDLGTGGMETQYF	TGTGCCACCAGTGATTTGGGGACAGGGGGAATGGAGACCCAGTACTTC
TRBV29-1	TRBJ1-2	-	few	CSARPPGPHGYTF	TGCAGCGCTCGCCCGCCAGGGCCTCATGGCTACACCTTC
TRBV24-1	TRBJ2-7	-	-	CATSDAYEQYF	TGTGCCACCAGTGATGCCTACGAGCAGTACTTC
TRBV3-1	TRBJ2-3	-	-	CASSQVVDKRADTQYF	TGTGCCAGCAGCCAAGTAGTGGATAAGCGAGCAGATACGCAGTATTTT
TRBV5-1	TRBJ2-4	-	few	CASSPSLAGGNRTKNIQYF	TGCGCCAGCAGCCCGTCCCTAGCAGGGGGGAATCGAACCAAAAACATTCAGTACTTC
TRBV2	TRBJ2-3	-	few	CASSEEGAFGGDTQYF	TGTGCCAGCAGTGAAGAGGGGGCCTTCGGGGGCGATACGCAGTATTTT
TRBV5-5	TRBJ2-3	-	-	CASSSSKGDTQYF	TGTGCCAGCAGCTCTTCCAAGGGAGATACGCAGTATTTT
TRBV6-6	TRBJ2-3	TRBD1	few	CASRRQGAKGTQYF	TGTGCCAGCAGAAGACAGGGGGCGAAGGGTACGCAGTATTTT
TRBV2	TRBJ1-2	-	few	CASIWTTGYGYTF	TGTGCCAGCATTTGGACCACGGGGTATGGCTACACCTTC
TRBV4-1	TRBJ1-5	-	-	CASSQVVAGQPQHF	TGCGCCAGCAGCCAAGTTGTGGCGGGTCAGCCCCAGCATTTT
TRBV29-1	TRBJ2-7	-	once	CSVIDTYEQYF	TGCAGCGTCATCGACACCTACGAGCAGTACTTC
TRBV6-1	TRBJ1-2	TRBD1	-	CASTTDRGSLGYTF	TGTGCCAGCACAACGGACAGGGGCTCTCTTGGCTACACCTTC
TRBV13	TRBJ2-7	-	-	CASSKDRAHEQYF	TGTGCCAGCAGCAAGGACAGAGCCCACGAGCAGTACTTC
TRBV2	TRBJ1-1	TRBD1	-	CASSRTGQNTEAFF	TGTGCCAGCAGCCGGACAGGGCAGAACACTGAAGCTTTCTTT
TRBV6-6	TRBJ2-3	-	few	CASSKVRGTDTQYF	TGTGCCAGCAGCAAGGTCCGTGGAACAGATACGCAGTATTTT
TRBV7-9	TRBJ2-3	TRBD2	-	CASSLVGTSGSTDTQYF	TGTGCCAGCAGCTTAGTGGGGACTAGCGGCTCCACAGATACGCAGTATTTT
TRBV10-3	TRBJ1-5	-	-	CAFSAGEGQPQHF	TGTGCCTTCAGTGCAGGGGAAGGTCAGCCCCAGCATTTT
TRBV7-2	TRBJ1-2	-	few	CASSLQGTDTF	TGTGCCAGCAGCCTGCAGGGGACGGACACCTTC
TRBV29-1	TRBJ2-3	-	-	CSVGDSPSQYF	TGCAGCGTCGGAGACTCCCCCTCACAGTATTTT
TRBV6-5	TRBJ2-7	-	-	CASSYRGEVAHYEQYF	TGTGCCAGCAGTTACCGTGGGGAGGTCGCCCACTACGAGCAGTACTTC
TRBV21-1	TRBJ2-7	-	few	CASSTKQGLYEQYF	TGTGCCAGCAGCACAAAACAGGGGCTCTACGAGCAGTACTTC
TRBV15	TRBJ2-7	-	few	CATSPEQVSYEQYF	TGTGCCACCTCCCCGGAACAGGTTAGCTACGAGCAGTACTTC
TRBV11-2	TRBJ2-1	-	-	CASSFPGSPQETQFF	TGTGCCAGCAGCTTCCCCGGGAGCCCTCAAGAGACCCAGTTCTTC
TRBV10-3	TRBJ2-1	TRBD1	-	CATKGGLSYNEQFF	TGTGCCACCAAAGGGGGCCTCTCCTACAATGAGCAGTTCTTC
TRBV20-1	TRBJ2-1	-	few	CSANGLNEQFF	TGCAGTGCTAATGGTTTGAATGAGCAGTTCTTC
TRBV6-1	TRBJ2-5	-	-	CASSVRDGQETQYF	TGTGCCAGCAGTGTGCGGGACGGCCAAGAGACCCAGTACTTC
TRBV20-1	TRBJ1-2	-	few	CSAFQPPHYGYTF	TGCAGTGCTTTCCAACCTCCCCACTATGGCTACACCTTC
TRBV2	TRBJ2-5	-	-	CASKDATQETQYF	TGTGCCAGCAAGGACGCCACTCAAGAGACCCAGTACTTC
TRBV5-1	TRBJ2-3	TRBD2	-	CASRVAGGLRTDTQYF	TGCGCCAGCAGGGTAGCGGGGGGACTAAGGACAGATACGCAGTATTTT
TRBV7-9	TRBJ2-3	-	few	CASSSSKDTQYF	TGTGCCAGCAGCTCCTCTAAGGATACGCAGTATTTT
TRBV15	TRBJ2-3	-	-	CATSNSRGTPTDTQYF	TGTGCCACCAGTAACTCTAGGGGGACTCCCACAGATACGCAGTATTTT
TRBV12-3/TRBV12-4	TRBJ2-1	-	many	CASTLPSRSSYNEQFF	TGTGCCAGCACCCTCCCAAGCCGAAGCTCCTACAATGAGCAGTTCTTC
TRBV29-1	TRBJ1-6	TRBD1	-	CSVTLDRGGLGSPLHF	TGCAGCGTTACCCTGGACAGGGGGGGATTAGGGTCACCCCTCCACTTT
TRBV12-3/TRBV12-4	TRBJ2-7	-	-	CASSNSMSRFEQYF	TGTGCCAGCAGCAACTCCATGTCCCGCTTCGAGCAGTACTTC
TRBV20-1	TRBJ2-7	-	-	CSARAGRKAYEQYF	TGCAGTGCTAGAGCGGGTCGGAAAGCCTACGAGCAGTACTTC
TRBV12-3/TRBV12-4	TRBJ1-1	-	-	CASTKGQGYTEAFF	TGTGCCAGCACAAAGGGGCAGGGGTACACTGAAGCTTTCTTT
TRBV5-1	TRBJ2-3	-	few	CASSLGGQDTQYF	TGCGCCAGCAGCTTGGGCGGTCAGGATACGCAGTATTTT
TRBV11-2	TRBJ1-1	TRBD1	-	CASGRTGGTEAFF	TGTGCCAGCGGAAGGACAGGGGGCACTGAAGCTTTCTTT
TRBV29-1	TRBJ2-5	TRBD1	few	CSADRAYQETQYF	TGCAGCGCTGACAGGGCGTACCAAGAGACCCAGTACTTC
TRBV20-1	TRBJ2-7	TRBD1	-	CSARRDSSYEQYF	TGCAGTGCTAGGAGGGACAGCTCCTACGAGCAGTACTTC
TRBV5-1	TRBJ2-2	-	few	CASSPRGGPNTGELFF	TGCGCCAGCAGCCCCAGGGGAGGACCGAACACCGGGGAGCTGTTTTTT
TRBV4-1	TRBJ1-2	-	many	CASSQDPGANYGYTF	TGCGCCAGCAGCCAAGATCCGGGCGCTAACTATGGCTACACCTTC
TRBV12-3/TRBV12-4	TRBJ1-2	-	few	CASSIRVGGYTF	TGTGCCAGCAGTATCCGGGTCGGTGGCTACACCTTC
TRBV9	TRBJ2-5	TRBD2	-	CASSVALAVAETQYF	TGTGCCAGCAGCGTAGCACTAGCGGTGGCTGAGACCCAGTACTTC
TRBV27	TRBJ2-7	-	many	CASRNTYEQYF	TGTGCCAGCAGGAACACCTACGAGCAGTACTTC